A single sample is the source of the 21 T cell receptor beta chains below, sequenced in a study of graft-versus-host responses after intestinal transplantation. Sequenced by immunoSEQ multiplex PCR; TCRdb stores in-frame clones only, minus some. The repertoire holds roughly 92,000 clones, roughly nine tenths seen once, with around 0.11% in the top ten. Antigen specificity for these receptors is unknown. The sequencing used unstimulated CD4+ T cells sorted from spleen or lymph node cells, collected before intestinal transplant. The receptors were sampled from a human donor who received an intestinal transplant.

The V and J genes are TRBV5-1 and TRBJ2-7; TRBD1 aligns across 7 bases. From germline, CDR1 is SGHRS and CDR2 YFSETQ. V dropped 4 bases and J dropped 0; count of bases not matched to a gene: 10. CDR3 length: 16 amino acids. CDR3 amino acids: CASSPQGKGYSYEQYF. CDR3 nucleotide sequence: TGCGCCAGCAGCCCACAGGGGAAGGGGTACTCCTACGAGCAGTACTTC.

The chain combines TRBV9 with TRBJ2-1; 7 bases are shared with TRBD2. The CDR3 loop spans 15 amino acids. Germline CDR1 is SGDLS and CDR2 is YYNGEE. Losses at the gene ends were 0 bases for V and 8 bases for J; bases not matched to a gene: 8. The CDR3 sequence: CASSVEVGGWDEQFF. The DNA of the CDR3 is TGTGCCAGCAGCGTAGAGGTCGGGGGGTGGGATGAGCAGTTCTTC.

V is TRBV4-2 and J is TRBJ2-2; 7 nucleotides match TRBD2. This CDR3 is 14 amino acids long. The germline gives CDR1 LGHNA, CDR2 YNFKEQ. V shed 5 bases, J shed 6 bases, and the junction held 6 bases outside the gene matches. The CDR3 loop reads CASSKASGAGELFF. The CDR3 nucleotides are TGTGCCAGCAGCAAAGCGAGCGGGGCCGGGGAGCTGTTTTTT.

J is TRBJ1-1 and V is TRBV10-1, with unresolved D. The length of the CDR3 is 13 residues. The germline gives CDR1 WNHNN, CDR2 SYGVQD (reference sequence). Trimming left V 0 bases short and J 10 bases short, with 12 bases between. The CDR3 region is CASSESNKAGAFF. The DNA for the CDR3 is TGCGCCAGCAGTGAGTCGAACAAAGCGGGAGCTTTCTTT.

The chain recombines TRBV7-2 with TRBJ2-2; D possibly corresponds to TRBD2 (5 bases). Per germline, CDR1 SGHTA and CDR2 FQGNSA. V was cut by 1 base and J by 5 bases, with 8 bases left in between. The CDR3 consists of 14 residues. CDR3 in amino acids: CASSLVRETGELFF. CDR3 coding DNA: TGTGCCAGCAGCTTAGTTCGGGAAACCGGGGAGCTGTTTTTT.

The chain carries TRBV7-9 and TRBJ1-1; D might be TRBD1 (6 bases). Germline CDR1 reads SEHNR; CDR2 reads FQNEAQ (reference sequence). The CDR3 is 14 amino acids. V lost 7 bases and J 1 base, leaving 13 bases between the germline ends. CDR3 loop: CASTRQQGNTEAFF. CDR3 DNA sequence: TGTGCCAGCACCCGACAACAGGGGAACACTGAAGCTTTCTTT.

The chain couples TRBV11-3 to TRBJ2-3, with D hard to call. V gave up 1 base and J gave up 1 base, with 9 bases separating them. Germline assignment: CDR1 SGHNT and CDR2 YENEEA. CDR3 length equals 15 residues. CDR3 in DNA: TGTGCCAGCAGCTTAGGGGTTGGAGGCACAGATACGCAGTATTTT. Translating it yields CASSLGVGGTDTQYF.

In this sample, this clone turned up once. The J gene is TRBJ2-3, the V gene TRBV6-4; D is perhaps TRBD1 (5 bases). Germline V gene lookup returns CDR1 MRHNA and CDR2 SNTAGT. CDR3 size: 14 residues. With 6 bases removed from V and 5 bases from J, the gap between germline ends came to 15 bases. The CDR3 loop reads CASRPYWGGDTQYF. The CDR3 DNA reads TGTGCCAGCAGGCCGTATTGGGGCGGAGATACGCAGTATTTT.

This chain connects TRBV18 to TRBJ2-7, with unresolved D. Trimming cost V 3 bases and J 4 bases, with 19 bases left between them. The CDR3 spans 16 residues. Germline-derived CDR1 and CDR2 are KGHSH and LQKENI. CDR3 DNA sequence: TGTGCCAGCTCACCCCCCCCGGCAGGCAGACGTTACGAGCAGTACTTC. Translated: CASSPPPAGRRYEQYF.

The sample holds one count of this clone. The V and J genes are TRBV5-4 and TRBJ2-1, with D maybe TRBD2 (5 bases). V gave up 3 bases and J gave up 2 bases, with 12 bases separating them. The germline V gene has CDR1 SGHNT and CDR2 YYREEE (reference sequence). The CDR3 runs to 15 residues. CDR3 in DNA: TGTGCCAGCAGCTACTCGGGAACCCCCTACAATGAGCAGTTCTTC. This gives the protein CASSYSGTPYNEQFF. Based on the CDR3 plus reference TRBV5-4 and TRBJ2-1, the full variable domain is ETGVTQSPTHLIKTRGQQVTLRCSSQSGHNTVSWYQQALGQGPQFIFQYYREEENGRGNFPPRFSGLQFPNYSSELNVNALELDDSALYLCASSYSGTPYNEQFFGPGTRLTVL.

This clone was counted a few times. The CDR3 nucleotides read TGCAGCGTTGAAGTCACCCAGGGGGGCTACACCTTC. Its protein is CSVEVTQGGYTF. The V gene is TRBV29-1, the J gene TRBJ1-2, with D maybe TRBD1 (6 bases). Between the trimmed V and J ends, which lost 1 base and 8 bases, there was a span of 11 bases. Germline V CDR1 and CDR2: SQVTM, ANQGSEA. This CDR3 is 12 amino acids long.

This rearrangement joins TRBV5-1 to TRBJ1-1; 8 bases line up with TRBD1. Looked up from germline, CDR1 is SGHRS and CDR2 is YFSETQ. The CDR3 has 16 residues. The junction had 17 bases not matched to a gene; V was cut back by 3 bases and J by 10 bases. The CDR3 coding sequence is TGCGCCAGCAGCTCCTTATTCGGACAGGGTCGTGTTGGAGCTTTCTTT. It is translated as CASSSLFGQGRVGAFF.

This clone was seen once. The chain links TRBV11-2 to TRBJ2-7; 9 nucleotides agree with TRBD1. The V and J ends lost 0 bases and 4 bases, in that order; junction bases with no gene match: 7. The CDR3 covers 16 residues. CDR1 is SGHAT and CDR2 is FQNNGV in the germline V gene. CDR3 sequence: CASSLDLGTGIYEQYF. The CDR3 nucleotides are TGTGCCAGCAGCTTAGATCTTGGGACAGGGATTTACGAGCAGTACTTC.

The chain uses TRBV6-5 and TRBJ1-1, with D hard to call. V was shortened by 2 bases and J by 2 bases, with 6 bases between the two germline ends. There are 13 residues in the CDR3. The germline V gene has CDR1 MNHEY and CDR2 SVGAGI. The CDR3 DNA reads as TGTGCCAGCAGTTACACCCTAAACACTGAAGCTTTCTTT. As protein: CASSYTLNTEAFF.

The chain recombines TRBV9 with TRBJ2-6, with unresolved D. This CDR3 is built from 15 residues. The V and J ends lost 1 base and 4 bases respectively, with 9 bases between them. Germline V gene data show CDR1 as SGDLS and CDR2 as YYNGEE. The CDR3 DNA reads as TGTGCCAGCAGCGTACGCAGGCGAGGGGCCAACGTCCTGACTTTC. This sequence encodes CASSVRRRGANVLTF.

The chain couples TRBV6-6 to TRBJ1-1, with unresolved D. Germline CDR1 is MNHNY and CDR2 is SVGAGI (reference sequence). CDR3 length equals 16 residues. The V end was cut by 0 bases, the J end by 0 bases, with 11 bases between. The CDR3 protein is CASSYSTHGMNTEAFF. The DNA of the CDR3 is TGTGCCAGCAGTTACTCGACTCACGGCATGAACACTGAAGCTTTCTTT.

J is TRBJ2-1 and V is TRBV7-2, with a weak D call TRBD2 (6 bases). The length of the CDR3 is 13 residues. The germline CDR1 and CDR2 sequences are SGHTA and FQGNSA. V lost 5 bases, J lost 5 bases, and 10 bases lay in between. The CDR3 protein is CASSPTRDNEQFF. The CDR3 nucleotides are TGTGCCAGCAGCCCGACTAGAGACAATGAGCAGTTCTTC.

This clone came up a few times. The rearrangement joins TRBV19 to TRBJ2-2; 8 bases match TRBD1. CDR1 LNHDA and CDR2 SQIVND come from the germline V gene (reference sequence). The CDR3 consists of 16 residues. V shed 3 bases, J shed 5 bases, and the junction held 8 bases outside the gene matches. The CDR3 nucleotides read TGTGCCAGTAGTATCAGGGCAGGGGGCTTTACCGGGGAGCTGTTTTTT. It codes for CASSIRAGGFTGELFF.

The chain combines TRBV9 with TRBJ1-2; 7 bases line up with TRBD1. Germline loops: CDR1 SGDLS, CDR2 YYNGEE. The CDR3 spans 14 residues. V lost 1 base, J lost 2 bases, and 2 bases stayed unmatched. The CDR3 loop is CASSVTGANYGYTF. The CDR3 DNA reads TGTGCCAGCAGCGTAACAGGGGCGAACTATGGCTACACCTTC.

CDR3: CASSPVGGRVKHNEQFF. CDR3 DNA sequence: TGTGCCAGCTCACCTGTAGGGGGCAGGGTAAAACACAATGAGCAGTTCTTC. The chain combines TRBV18 with TRBJ2-1; 7 bases match TRBD1. Losses at the gene ends were 3 bases for V and 5 bases for J; bases not matched to a gene: 13. Germline V gives CDR1 KGHSH, CDR2 LQKENI. This CDR3 comprises 17 residues.

The rearrangement uses TRBV29-1 and TRBJ2-4; TRBD2 matches at 7 bases. The CDR3 is 13 residues long. Trimming cost V 6 bases and J 11 bases; bases outside gene matches: 13. The V gene's germline CDR1 is SQVTM and CDR2 ANQGSEA. CDR3 in DNA: TGCAGCGTGCTTAAGGACCCTGGGGGGGTTCAGTACTTC. It translates to CSVLKDPGGVQYF.